The 28 T cell receptor beta chains reported below all come from one sample, sequenced in a study of response to subunit inactivated influenza vaccine. From the RT-PCR reads, TCRdb called clonotypes with MiXCR, one entry per CDR3 protein. The repertoire consists of more than 550,000 distinct CDR3 sequences, with about 10% occurring once and the leading ten covering more than 8.5%. The specimen was PBMCs from blood, collected on the day of vaccination. These receptors were taken from a man between 50 and 59 years old who received an inactivated influenza vaccine.

In nucleotides, the CDR3 is TGTGCCAGCAGTTACGAGCCAGGGTATTATCGGTCTCCCCTCCACTTT. Its protein product is CASSYEPGYYRSPLHF. V and J are TRBV6-2 or TRBV6-3 and TRBJ1-6, with D possibly being TRBD1 (5 bases). The CDR3 spans 16 residues. V shed 2 bases and J shed 13 bases, with 21 bases lying between them. Germline V gene lookup returns CDR1 MNHEY and CDR2 SVGEGT.

This clonotype was recorded many times. The CDR3 reads CASSRAGELANYGYTF. The CDR3, as DNA: TGTGCCAGCAGCCGGGCGGGGGAGTTAGCTAACTATGGCTACACCTTC. The chain joins TRBV12-3 or TRBV12-4 to TRBJ1-2; maybe TRBD1 (5 bases). V lost 6 bases and J 0 bases, leaving 17 bases between the germline ends. The CDR3 is 16 residues long.

The chain employs TRBV28 and TRBJ2-1, with 10 bases lining up with TRBD2. V trimming: 5 bases; J trimming: 2 bases; junction bases outside the gene matches: 3. The CDR3 has 15 residues. Germline V gene lookup returns CDR1 MDHEN and CDR2 SYDVKM. The CDR3 here is CASSKREGPYNEQFF. The CDR3 DNA sequence: TGTGCCAGCAGTAAGCGGGAGGGACCCTACAATGAGCAGTTCTTC.

Here the CDR3 reads CASTFGQGGRKNIQYF. As DNA, the CDR3 is TGTGCCAGCACCTTCGGGCAGGGGGGGAGAAAAAACATTCAGTACTTC. The chain combines TRBV12-3 or TRBV12-4 with TRBJ2-4; D could derive from TRBD1 or TRBD2 (7 bases each). Trimming removed 7 bases from V and 4 bases from J, with 20 bases in between. The CDR3 runs 16 residues.

There are many counts of this clonotype. CDR3 coding DNA: TGCAGTGCTAGTCCCGGATACTCCTACGAGCAGTACTTC. Translation: CSASPGYSYEQYF. The chain carries TRBV20-1 and TRBJ2-7, with unresolved D. This CDR3 spans 13 amino acids. Germline CDR1 reads DFQATT; CDR2 reads SNEGSKA (reference sequence). Trimming removed 3 bases from V and 0 bases from J, with 9 bases in between.

The V call is TRBV7-2, the J call TRBJ1-5, with 9 positions matching TRBD1. The CDR3 extends over 16 amino acids. Looked up from germline, CDR1 is SGHTA and CDR2 is FQGNSA. The V and J ends lost 4 bases and 4 bases, in that order; junction bases with no gene match: 8. Here the CDR3 DNA reads TGTGCCAGCAGCTACCGACAGGGGGGGCCTAATCAGCCCCAGCATTTT. Encoded protein: CASSYRQGGPNQPQHF.

This clonotype was found many times. This chain connects TRBV12-3 or TRBV12-4 to TRBJ2-1; D may be TRBD2 (6 bases). This CDR3 is built from 14 residues. Trimming cost V 1 base and J 8 bases, with 12 bases left between them. CDR3 DNA: TGTGCCAGCAGTTTAGGGGCGGGGTGGGATGAGCAGTTCTTC. Its protein product is CASSLGAGWDEQFF.

This chain joins TRBV5-6 and TRBJ2-7, with TRBD1 identical over 7 bases. This CDR3 is built from 13 residues. J gave up 6 bases and V 4 bases, and 7 bases lay outside the gene matches. The V gene's germline CDR1 is SGHDT and CDR2 YYEEEE. Here the CDR3 DNA reads TGTGCCAGCAGCCGACAGGGACCCTTCGAGCAGTACTTC. Amino acid sequence: CASSRQGPFEQYF.

This clonotype was picked up a small number of times. CDR3 sequence reads: CASSSPGLAGALGGADTQYF. CDR3 bases: TGTGCCAGCAGTTCACCCGGACTAGCGGGCGCTCTCGGGGGGGCAGATACGCAGTATTTT. The V and J genes are TRBV6-2 or TRBV6-3 and TRBJ2-3; 11 bases agree with TRBD2. The V segment lost 4 bases and the J segment 4 bases; nucleotides outside the gene matches: 19. Germline V gene sequence: CDR1 MNHEY, CDR2 SVGEGT. The CDR3 covers 20 residues.

This sequence joins TRBV24-1 and TRBJ1-2; possible D gene TRBD1, 5 bases. Germline V lookup: CDR1 KGHDR, CDR2 SFDVKD. CDR3 length equals 12 residues. V dropped 1 base and J dropped 8 bases, with 7 bases sitting between them. The CDR3 sequence is CATSDFRDGYTF. DNA of the CDR3: TGTGCCACCAGTGATTTCAGGGACGGCTACACCTTC.

This sequence joins TRBV20-1 and TRBJ2-3; 9 bases match TRBD2. The CDR3 sequence is 14 residues long. CDR1 is DFQATT and CDR2 is SNEGSKA in the germline V gene (reference sequence). V lost 3 bases, J lost 5 bases, and 6 bases stayed unmatched. The CDR3, as DNA: TGCAGTGCTAGCGCACTAGCGGGTTTAGATACGCAGTATTTT. It yields the protein CSASALAGLDTQYF.

This clonotype was seen a few times. The gene calls are TRBV4-3 and TRBJ2-5; D may be TRBD2 (6 bases). The germline CDR1 and CDR2 sequences are LGHNA and YSLEER. The V end was cut by 3 bases, the J end by 3 bases, with 20 bases between. This CDR3 spans 17 amino acids. The CDR3, as DNA: TGCGCCAGCAGCCATGGACGGGAGAACAGCCTAAAAGAGACCCAGTACTTC. Amino acids: CASSHGRENSLKETQYF.

This chain links TRBV7-9 with TRBJ2-1; 7 bases fit TRBD2. The CDR3 is made up of 16 amino acids. Germline trimming cut 8 bases from V and 0 bases from J; bases unmatched to any gene: 10. Germline V gives CDR1 SEHNR, CDR2 FQNEAQ (reference sequence). CDR3 bases: TGTGCCAGCGATGGTGCGGGCGGGAGCTCCTACAATGAGCAGTTCTTC. As protein: CASDGAGGSSYNEQFF.

This chain joins TRBV28 and TRBJ2-5; 9 bases agree with TRBD2. Germline V CDR1 and CDR2: MDHEN, SYDVKM. The CDR3 contains 15 residues. V gave up 4 bases and J gave up 0 bases; unmatched junction bases: 3. This CDR3 is CASSYSGRHQETQYF. The CDR3 DNA follows: TGTGCCAGCAGTTATAGCGGGAGACACCAAGAGACCCAGTACTTC. Full variable domain (rest looked up from reference TRBV28 and TRBJ2-5): DVKVTQSSRYLVKRTGEKVFLECVQDMDHENMFWYRQDPGLGLRLIYFSYDVKMKEKGDIPEGYSVSREKKERFSLILESASTNQTSMYLCASSYSGRHQETQYFGPGTRLLVL.

This sequence joins TRBV9 and TRBJ2-3; D ambiguous. The CDR3 loop spans 13 amino acids. Germline CDR1 is SGDLS and CDR2 is YYNGEE. Trimming shortened V by 3 bases and J by 5 bases, and 10 bases separated the two germline ends. The CDR3 nucleotides are TGTGCCAGCAGCGCCTCCCCGGGAGATACGCAGTATTTT. Protein sequence: CASSASPGDTQYF.

The sample holds a few counts of this clonotype. The chain is built from TRBV7-9 and TRBJ2-5; D is uncertain. Germline V gene lookup returns CDR1 SEHNR and CDR2 FQNEAQ (reference sequence). The length of the CDR3 is 14 residues. V lost 5 bases to trimming and J lost 7 bases, with 17 bases between them. CDR3 residues: CASSLGGTVGTQYF. The CDR3 DNA sequence: TGTGCCAGCAGCCTGGGCGGAACCGTCGGGACCCAGTACTTC.

The chain employs TRBV20-1 and TRBJ1-1; D gene uncertain. Deletions cut 4 bases from V and 2 bases from J, with 5 bases between. The CDR3 has 11 residues. CDR1 and CDR2 from the germline V gene are DFQATT and SNEGSKA (reference sequence). CDR3 DNA: TGCAGTGCTATTCATAACACTGAAGCTTTCTTT. Its translation: CSAIHNTEAFF.

This clonotype has ten or more counts. The chain recombines TRBV24-1 with TRBJ2-1, with 7 bases lining up with TRBD2. The CDR3 runs 14 residues. V gave up 3 bases and J gave up 2 bases; unmatched junction bases: 0. The germline V gene has CDR1 KGHDR and CDR2 SFDVKD. The CDR3 bases are TGTGCCACCAGTGATGGGGGGGCCTACAATGAGCAGTTCTTC. It yields the protein CATSDGGAYNEQFF.

The V and J genes are TRBV9 and TRBJ2-2; a possible D gene is TRBD1 (6 bases). Per the germline V gene, CDR1 is SGDLS and CDR2 is YYNGEE. The CDR3 is made up of 15 amino acids. The V gene lost 3 bases and the J gene lost 0 bases, with 9 bases spanning the gap. The CDR3 coding sequence is TGTGCCAGCAGCGCCAGGGGATCGAACACCGGGGAGCTGTTTTTT. It is translated as CASSARGSNTGELFF. Full variable domain (remainder filled in from reference TRBV9 and TRBJ2-2): DSGVTQTPKHLITATGQRVTLRCSPRSGDLSVYWYQQSLDQGLQFLIQYYNGEERAKGNILERFSAQQFPDLHSELNLSSLELGDSALYFCASSARGSNTGELFFGEGSRLTVL.

This clonotype has only a few counts. This chain uses TRBV4-2 with TRBJ2-3; 9 bases match TRBD2. The germline CDR1 and CDR2 sequences are LGHNA and YNFKEQ. The CDR3 is 18 residues long. V trimming: 0 bases; J trimming: 2 bases; junction bases outside the gene matches: 9. CDR3 nucleotides: TGTGCCAGCAGCCAAGACTGGCGAGCGGGAGGATACACAGATACGCAGTATTTT. Translating gives CASSQDWRAGGYTDTQYF.

Regarding this clonotype: A read error may be the cause here, since a much bigger clone is one base away. V and J are TRBV12-3 or TRBV12-4 and TRBJ2-3; D is unclear. V gave up 6 bases and J gave up 4 bases, with 8 bases separating them. The CDR3 spans 12 residues. The CDR3 nucleotides are TGTGCCAGCAGCACTGGCGCAGATACGCAGTATTTT. Translation: CASSTGADTQYF.

This clonotype was counted only a few times. The chain uses TRBV28 and TRBJ1-1; 9 positions match TRBD1. V shed 2 bases, J shed 3 bases, and the junction held 4 bases outside the gene matches. The CDR3 totals 15 residues. Looked up from germline, CDR1 is MDHEN and CDR2 is SYDVKM. CDR3 protein: CASSLGTGIYTEAFF. CDR3 bases: TGTGCCAGCAGTTTAGGGACAGGGATCTACACTGAAGCTTTCTTT.

This clonotype showed up just a few times. The rearrangement uses TRBV6-1 and TRBJ2-1, with 7 bases fitting TRBD2. The CDR3 length is 15 residues. Per germline, CDR1 MNHNS and CDR2 SASEGT. After removal of 7 bases from V and 4 bases from J, the junction contained 10 bases not matched to a gene. The CDR3 DNA is TGTGCCAGCACCAAAGTGCGGGGGAGTTACAATGAGCAGTTCTTC. Residues: CASTKVRGSYNEQFF.

This rearrangement joins TRBV6-1 to TRBJ2-6; D unclear. Deletions cut 8 bases from V and 4 bases from J, with 9 bases between. CDR3 length equals 13 residues. Looked up from germline, CDR1 is MNHNS and CDR2 is SASEGT. CDR3 sequence (DNA): TGTGCCAGCGGGCCTGACGGGGCCAACGTCCTGACTTTC. Protein product: CASGPDGANVLTF.

This chain uses TRBV2 with TRBJ2-3; TRBD1 or TRBD2 may be the D gene (5 bases each). The CDR3 length is 12 residues. CDR1 and CDR2 from the germline V gene are SNHLY and FYNNEI. The ends were cut back, 8 bases at V and 4 bases at J, with 10 bases in the middle. The CDR3 protein is CASQGAADTQYF. The CDR3 region has the DNA TGTGCCAGCCAGGGAGCTGCAGATACGCAGTATTTT. Full variable domain (remainder filled in from reference TRBV2 and TRBJ2-3): EPEVTQTPSHQVTQMGQEVILRCVPISNHLYFYWYRQILGQKVEFLVSFYNNEISEKSEIFDDQFSVERPDGSNFTLKIRSTKLEDSAMYFCASQGAADTQYFGPGTRLTVL.

This clonotype has only a few counts. This rearrangement joins TRBV18 to TRBJ2-7; no definite D call. This CDR3 is 13 amino acids long. Germline assignment: CDR1 KGHSH and CDR2 LQKENI. Trimming left V 3 bases short and J 6 bases short, with 12 bases between. This chain's CDR3 is CASSPTFKAEQYF. The CDR3, as DNA: TGTGCCAGCTCACCCACGTTCAAAGCCGAGCAGTACTTC.

This clonotype turned up a few times. The chain recombines TRBV5-1 with TRBJ2-2, with D maybe TRBD2 (6 bases). From germline, CDR1 is SGHRS and CDR2 YFSETQ. The CDR3 runs to 15 residues. V was pared by 0 bases and J by 5 bases, with 11 bases between. CDR3 sequence (DNA): TGCGCCAGCAGCTTGGCCGCGGGGTTTACCGGGGAGCTGTTTTTT. This sequence encodes CASSLAAGFTGELFF.

V is TRBV7-8 and J is TRBJ2-5; tentative D call: TRBD1 (6 bases). The germline V and J ends were trimmed by 3 bases and 2 bases, with 10 bases remaining between them. Looked up from germline, CDR1 is SGHVS and CDR2 is FQNEAQ. CDR3 length equals 14 residues. The CDR3 DNA follows: TGTGCCAGCAGCTTTGGGACATTACAAGAGACCCAGTACTTC. Translating gives CASSFGTLQETQYF.